One sample yielded the 3 T cell receptor beta chains listed below, sequenced in a study of blood T cell repertoires in COVID-19. The protocol was immunoSEQ multiplex PCR, while the TCRdb copy is restricted to in-frame clones and leaves out a portion. This table has 300,000 to 400,000 clones, around 85% appearing once. Sequencing was carried out using PBMCs or T cells enriched from blood (not recorded which). These TCRs come from a woman younger than 45 who had been exposed to COVID-19.

This chain connects TRBV29-1 to TRBJ2-7; possibly TRBD2 for D (5 bases). The V and J ends lost 4 bases and 1 base respectively, with 11 bases between them. This CDR3 contains 13 residues. In germline, CDR1 is SQVTM, CDR2 ANQGSEA. The CDR3 sequence is CSVASGASYEQYF. The CDR3, as DNA: TGCAGCGTTGCCAGCGGAGCTTCCTACGAGCAGTACTTC.

The chain employs TRBV30 and TRBJ2-3; 10 positions agree with TRBD2. This CDR3 is 13 amino acids long. CDR1 and CDR2 from the germline V gene are GTSNPN and SVGIG (reference sequence). The trim removed 0 bases at V and 9 bases at J, leaving 3 bases unmatched. Here the CDR3 reads CAWSVGLADTQYF. CDR3 DNA: TGTGCCTGGAGTGTTGGACTAGCGGACACGCAGTATTTT.

The chain couples TRBV19 to TRBJ1-1, with a weak D call TRBD1 (5 bases). CDR3 length equals 15 residues. Germline V CDR1 and CDR2: LNHDA, SQIVND (reference sequence). V was trimmed by 5 bases and J by 0 bases, leaving 13 bases between them. CDR3 protein: CASSPIDSLNTEAFF. CDR3 DNA: TGTGCCAGTAGTCCGATAGACAGCCTGAACACTGAAGCTTTCTTT.